Presented here are 16 T cell receptor beta chains from one specimen sequenced in a study of T cells in localized non-small cell lung cancer. TCRdb's table, derived via immunoSEQ multiplex PCR, lists solely in-frame clones and lacks some. The table has roughly 26,000 clones, roughly 80% seen once. The sequenced sample was peripheral blood, obtained before any cancer treatment. Receptors originate from a man between 40 and 70 years old with stage III squamous cell lung carcinoma.

This rearrangement joins TRBV7-6 to TRBJ1-1; tentative D call: TRBD1 (5 bases). Germline-derived CDR1 and CDR2 are SGHVS and FNYEAQ. The CDR3 runs 15 residues. Deletions cut 1 base from V and 1 base from J, with 10 bases between. CDR3 in amino acids: CASSLERTPNTEAFF. The DNA for the CDR3 is TGTGCCAGCAGCTTAGAAAGGACACCGAACACTGAAGCTTTCTTT.

The chain employs TRBV28 and TRBJ2-7; TRBD1 matches 9 bases. Germline V lookup: CDR1 MDHEN, CDR2 SYDVKM. V was pared by 7 bases and J by 3 bases, with 7 bases of the junction left unmatched. CDR3 length: 14 amino acids. The CDR3 nucleotides read TGTGCCAGCAAGCCCGGGACAGGGAACTACGAGCAGTACTTC. This sequence encodes CASKPGTGNYEQYF.

The chain uses TRBV19 and TRBJ2-5; 7 positions agree with TRBD1. V lost 1 base and J lost 3; bases outside the gene matches: 8. The CDR3 totals 16 residues. Per the germline V gene, CDR1 is LNHDA and CDR2 is SQIVND (reference sequence). The CDR3 DNA sequence: TGTGCCAGTAGTATAGGAGCTTTAGGGGGCGAAGAGACCCAGTACTTC. It codes for CASSIGALGGEETQYF.

The chain has TRBV4-1 and TRBJ1-6, with D maybe TRBD1 (5 bases). Germline V gene lookup returns CDR1 MGHRA and CDR2 YSYEKL. The CDR3 runs to 16 residues. Trimming removed 3 bases from V and 6 bases from J, with 15 bases in between. CDR3 protein: CASSQTARGLNSPLHF. CDR3 nucleotides: TGCGCCAGCAGCCAGACAGCCCGTGGGCTTAATTCACCCCTCCACTTT.

The rearrangement joins TRBV7-2 to TRBJ2-7; D is unclear. Trimming pared 4 bases from V and 3 bases from J, leaving 7 bases between. CDR1 and CDR2 from the germline V gene are SGHTA and FQGNSA. The CDR3 runs 12 residues. CDR3: CASSSPGYEQYF. In nucleotides, the CDR3 is TGTGCCAGCAGCTCCCCCGGCTACGAGCAGTACTTC. Full variable domain (missing parts from reference TRBV7-2 and TRBJ2-7): GAGVSQSPSNKVTEKGKDVELRCDPISGHTALYWYRQSLGQGLEFLIYFQGNSAPDKSGLPSDRFSAERTGGSVSTLTIQRTQQEDSAVYLCASSSPGYEQYFGPGTRLTVT.

V gene TRBV5-4 combines with J gene TRBJ2-1; no reliable D call. The CDR3 is made up of 15 amino acids. Germline V gene data show CDR1 as SGHNT and CDR2 as YYREEE (reference sequence). V lost 6 bases, J lost 8 bases, and 21 bases lay in between. The CDR3: CASTFGGQLIDEQFF. CDR3 nucleotides: TGTGCCAGCACCTTTGGTGGGCAGCTTATAGATGAGCAGTTCTTC.

The V and J genes are TRBV5-1 and TRBJ1-1, with D possibly TRBD1 on 5 matching bases. This CDR3 comprises 14 residues. V lost 5 bases and J 0 bases, leaving 11 bases between the germline ends. Per the germline V gene, CDR1 is SGHRS and CDR2 is YFSETQ. CDR3 nucleotide sequence: TGCGCCAGCAGTCACGGACATTTGAACACTGAAGCTTTCTTT. It translates to CASSHGHLNTEAFF.

The chain combines TRBV7-8 with TRBJ2-5; the D gene is possibly TRBD2 (5 bases). The CDR3 covers 12 residues. V lost 6 bases to trimming and J lost 4 bases, with 9 bases between them. Germline V lookup: CDR1 SGHVS, CDR2 FQNEAQ. The CDR3 nucleotides are TGTGCCAGCAGTAAACTAGTAGAGACCCAGTACTTC. The encoded protein is CASSKLVETQYF.

CDR3 region: CASSLGLAGASGYEQYF. CDR3 nucleotides: TGCGCCAGCAGCCTCGGACTAGCGGGAGCAAGTGGATACGAGCAGTACTTC. The rearrangement joins TRBV4-1 to TRBJ2-7; 13 bases agree with TRBD2. Germline-derived CDR1 and CDR2 are MGHRA and YSYEKL. The CDR3 runs 17 residues. Unmatched junction bases numbered 10, after V lost 4 bases and J lost 4 bases.

This sequence joins TRBV28 and TRBJ1-2; D is ambiguous. Germline CDR1 is MDHEN and CDR2 is SYDVKM. V lost 6 bases and J 4 bases, leaving 6 bases between the germline ends. The CDR3 contains 11 residues. CDR3 bases: TGTGCCAGCAGCGCCCCCTATGGCTACACCTTC. This translates into CASSAPYGYTF.

The chain is built from TRBV29-1 and TRBJ1-3; D remains ambiguous. Germline loops: CDR1 SQVTM, CDR2 ANQGSEA. The V end lost 6 bases, the J end lost 0 bases, and 9 bases lay between the germline ends. The CDR3 is 13 amino acids. Here the CDR3 DNA reads TGCAGCGTCGCGGCGGGCTCTGGAAACACCATATATTTT. It encodes CSVAAGSGNTIYF.

This clone was found once. This sequence joins TRBV7-2 and TRBJ2-5, with no clear D. This CDR3 has 16 amino acids. CDR1 and CDR2 (germline): SGHTA, FQGNSA. Trimming cost V 5 bases and J 2 bases, with 18 bases left between them. The CDR3 DNA reads TGTGCCAGCAGCCCCTCCCCTCTGGCGGTACAAGAGACCCAGTACTTC. It is translated as CASSPSPLAVQETQYF.

This chain uses TRBV23-1 with TRBJ1-2; the D is unclear. TRBV23-1 is annotated as an ORF whose role is uncertain. V was shortened by 4 bases and J by 8 bases, with 14 bases between the two germline ends. The CDR3 spans 13 residues. DNA of the CDR3: TGCGCCAGCAGTCCCCGGGCCCCCTGGGGCTACACCTTC. This codes for CASSPRAPWGYTF.

The DNA for the CDR3 is TGTGCCAGCAACGGACAGGGCGGGACTTTCTATGGCTACACCTTC. As protein: CASNGQGGTFYGYTF. The chain couples TRBV6-5 to TRBJ1-2; TRBD1 matches at 8 bases. Trimming took 7 bases from V and 4 from J; bases not matched to a gene: 11. The CDR3 runs to 15 residues. The germline V gene encodes CDR1 MNHEY and CDR2 SVGAGI.

The rearrangement links TRBV27 to TRBJ1-6; 8 positions match TRBD1. Germline V CDR1 and CDR2: MNHEY, SMNVEV (reference sequence). The CDR3 totals 16 residues. V shed 4 bases, J shed 7 bases, and the junction held 9 bases outside the gene matches. This CDR3 reads CASSSRLTGGNSPLHF. CDR3 nucleotide sequence: TGTGCCAGCAGTTCCCGACTAACAGGGGGAAATTCACCCCTCCACTTT.

The chain couples TRBV18 to TRBJ1-5; D remains ambiguous. This CDR3 contains 14 residues. CDR1 is KGHSH, CDR2 LQKENI, per germline. Trimming removed 3 bases at V and 6 bases at J, with 12 bases between. CDR3 DNA: TGTGCCAGCTCACCCCCGGGAGGAGGTCAGCCCCAGCATTTT. Translated: CASSPPGGGQPQHF.